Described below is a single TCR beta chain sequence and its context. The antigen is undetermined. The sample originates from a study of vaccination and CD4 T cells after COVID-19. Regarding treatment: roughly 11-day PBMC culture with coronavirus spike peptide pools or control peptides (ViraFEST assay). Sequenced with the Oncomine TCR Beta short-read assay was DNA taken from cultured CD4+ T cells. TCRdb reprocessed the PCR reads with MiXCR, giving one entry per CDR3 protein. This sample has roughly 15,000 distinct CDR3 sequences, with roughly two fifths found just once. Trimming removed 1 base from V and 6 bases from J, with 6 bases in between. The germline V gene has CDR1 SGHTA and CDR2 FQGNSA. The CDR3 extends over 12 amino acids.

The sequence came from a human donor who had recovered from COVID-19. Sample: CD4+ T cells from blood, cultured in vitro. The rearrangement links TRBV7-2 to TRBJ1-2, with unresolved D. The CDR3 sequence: CASSLGGNGYTF. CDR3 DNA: TGTGCCAGCAGCTTAGGCGGGAATGGCTACACCTTC.